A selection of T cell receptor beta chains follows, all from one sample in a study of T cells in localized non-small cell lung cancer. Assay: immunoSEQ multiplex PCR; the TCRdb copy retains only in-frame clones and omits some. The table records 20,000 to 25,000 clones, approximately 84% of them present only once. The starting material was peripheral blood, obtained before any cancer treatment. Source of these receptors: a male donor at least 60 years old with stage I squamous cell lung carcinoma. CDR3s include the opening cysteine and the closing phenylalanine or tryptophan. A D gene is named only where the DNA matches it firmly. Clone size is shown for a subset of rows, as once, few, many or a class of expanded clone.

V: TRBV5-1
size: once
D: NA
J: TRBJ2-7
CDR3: CASSYDSFLYEQYF
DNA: TGCGCCAGCAGCTACGACAGTTTTCTCTACGAGCAGTACTTC

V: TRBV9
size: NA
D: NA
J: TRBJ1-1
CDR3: CASSVAPQGRGVNTEAFF
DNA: TGTGCCAGCAGCGTAGCCCCACAGGGAAGAGGAGTGAACACTGAAGCTTTCTTT

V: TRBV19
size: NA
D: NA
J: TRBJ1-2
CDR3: CASSIGGRNANYGYTF
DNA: TGTGCCAGTAGTATCGGAGGGAGAAACGCTAACTATGGCTACACCTTC

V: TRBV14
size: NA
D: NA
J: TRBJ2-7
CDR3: CASSRNPTSYEQYF
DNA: TGTGCCAGCAGCCGGAATCCAACTTCCTACGAGCAGTACTTC

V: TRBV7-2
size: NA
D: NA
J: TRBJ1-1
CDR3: CASSSQMNTEAFF
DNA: TGTGCCAGCAGCTCGCAAATGAACACTGAAGCTTTCTTT

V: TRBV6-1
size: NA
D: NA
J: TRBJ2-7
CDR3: CASQRQGSYEQYF
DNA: TGTGCCTCCCAAAGGCAAGGATCCTACGAGCAGTACTTC

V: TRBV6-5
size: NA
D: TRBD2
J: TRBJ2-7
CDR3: CASSSTGGRGREQYF
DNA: TGTGCCAGCAGTTCCACGGGCGGGAGAGGCCGCGAGCAGTACTTC

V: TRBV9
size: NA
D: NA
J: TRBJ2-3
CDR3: CASSVDTDTQYF
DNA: TGTGCCAGCAGCGTAGATACAGATACGCAGTATTTT

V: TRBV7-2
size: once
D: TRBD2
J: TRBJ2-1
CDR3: CASSPGLAGGQEQFF
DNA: TGTGCCAGCAGCCCCGGACTAGCGGGAGGGCAGGAGCAGTTCTTC

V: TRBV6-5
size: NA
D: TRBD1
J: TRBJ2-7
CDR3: CASSYSYRGAYEQYF
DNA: TGTGCCAGCAGTTACTCCTACAGGGGGGCCTACGAGCAGTACTTC

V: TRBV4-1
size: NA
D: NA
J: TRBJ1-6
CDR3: CASSQETPGINSPLHF
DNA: TGCGCCAGCAGCCAAGAAACACCAGGGATTAATTCACCCCTCCACTTT

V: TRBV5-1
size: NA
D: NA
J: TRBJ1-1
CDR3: CASSLNRANTEAFF
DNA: TGCGCCAGCAGCTTGAACAGGGCCAACACTGAAGCTTTCTTT

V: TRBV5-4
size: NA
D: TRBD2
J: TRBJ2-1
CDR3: CASSRGGQLNEQFF
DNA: TGTGCCAGCAGCCGGGGGGGCCAACTCAATGAGCAGTTCTTC

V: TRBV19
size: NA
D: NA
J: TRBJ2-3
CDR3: CASSTAARSDTQYF
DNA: TGTGCCAGTAGTACTGCGGCCCGCTCAGATACGCAGTATTTT

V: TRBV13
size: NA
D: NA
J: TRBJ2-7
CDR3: CASSSSGSGQYF
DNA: TGTGCCAGCAGCTCTTCAGGGTCCGGGCAGTACTTC

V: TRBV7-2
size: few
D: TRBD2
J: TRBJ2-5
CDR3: CASSPGLAGVLETQYF
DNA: TGTGCCAGCAGCCCCGGACTAGCGGGAGTTTTAGAGACCCAGTACTTC

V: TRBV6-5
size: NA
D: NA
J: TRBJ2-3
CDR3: CASSYRTPGATDTQYF
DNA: TGTGCCAGCAGCTACCGGACTCCGGGTGCCACAGATACGCAGTATTTT

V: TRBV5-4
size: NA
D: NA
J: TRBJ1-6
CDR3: CASSPGRVNSPLHF
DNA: TGTGCCAGCAGCCCGGGGCGCGTGAATTCACCCCTCCACTTT

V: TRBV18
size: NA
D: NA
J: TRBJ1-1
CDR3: CASSPGNLAFF
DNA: TGTGCCAGCTCACCAGGAAATTTAGCTTTCTTT

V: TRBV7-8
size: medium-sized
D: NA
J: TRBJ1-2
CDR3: CASSQGAGNYGYTF
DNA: TGTGCCAGCAGCCAAGGTGCGGGAAACTATGGCTACACCTTC

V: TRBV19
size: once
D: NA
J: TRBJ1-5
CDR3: CASTTWGGHQPQHF
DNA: TGTGCCAGTACCACATGGGGGGGGCACCAGCCCCAGCATTTT

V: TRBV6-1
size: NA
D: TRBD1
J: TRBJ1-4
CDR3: CASSEPTGTGAEKLFF
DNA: TGTGCCAGCAGTGAACCTACCGGGACAGGGGCAGAAAAACTGTTTTTT

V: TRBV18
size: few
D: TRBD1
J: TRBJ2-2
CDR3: CASSRTGDTGELFF
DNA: TGTGCCAGCTCTCGGACAGGGGACACCGGGGAGCTGTTTTTT

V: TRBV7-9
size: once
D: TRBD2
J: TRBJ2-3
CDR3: CASSLVVAGPTDTQYF
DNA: TGTGCCAGCAGCTTAGTGGTAGCGGGACCTACAGATACGCAGTATTTT

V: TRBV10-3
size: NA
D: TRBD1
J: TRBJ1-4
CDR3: CAISTGGTNEKLFF
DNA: TGTGCCATCAGTACAGGGGGCACTAATGAAAAACTGTTTTTT

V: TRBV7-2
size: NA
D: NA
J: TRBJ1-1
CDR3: CASSLVGGYPGPTEAFF
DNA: TGTGCCAGCAGCTTGGTGGGGGGGTATCCGGGGCCCACTGAAGCTTTCTTT

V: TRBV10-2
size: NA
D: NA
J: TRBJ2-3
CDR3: CASRPRDHTDTQYF
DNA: TGCGCCAGCAGGCCCCGGGACCACACAGATACGCAGTATTTT

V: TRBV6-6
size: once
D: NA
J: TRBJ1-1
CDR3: CASTKTGGTMNTEAFF
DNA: TGTGCCAGCACTAAGACGGGAGGGACCATGAACACTGAAGCTTTCTTT

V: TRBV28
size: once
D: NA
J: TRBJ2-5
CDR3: CASSFTGANRETQYF
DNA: TGTGCCAGCAGTTTTACCGGGGCAAACAGGGAGACCCAGTACTTC

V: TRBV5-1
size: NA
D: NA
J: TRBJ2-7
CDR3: CASSLRGDSYEQYF
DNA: TGCGCCAGCAGCTTGAGAGGGGACTCCTACGAGCAGTACTTC

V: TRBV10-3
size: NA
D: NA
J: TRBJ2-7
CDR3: CAIDRDGRAYEQYF
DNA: TGTGCCATCGACCGGGACGGCAGGGCCTACGAGCAGTACTTC

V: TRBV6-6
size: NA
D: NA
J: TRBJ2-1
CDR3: CASSPGSEQFF
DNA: TGTGCCAGCAGTCCCGGTAGTGAGCAGTTCTTC

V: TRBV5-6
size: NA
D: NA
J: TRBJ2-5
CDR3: CASSSGLSETQYF
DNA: TGTGCCAGCAGCTCCGGCCTCTCAGAGACCCAGTACTTC

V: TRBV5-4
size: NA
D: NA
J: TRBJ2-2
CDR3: CATRDTGELFF
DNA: TGTGCCACCCGGGACACCGGGGAGCTGTTTTTT

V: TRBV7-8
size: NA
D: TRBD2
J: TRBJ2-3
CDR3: CASSLGRGVTDTQYF
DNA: TGTGCCAGCAGCTTGGGGCGGGGGGTCACAGATACGCAGTATTTT

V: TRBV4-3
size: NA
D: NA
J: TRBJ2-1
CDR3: CASSQQTANNEQFF
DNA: TGCGCCAGCAGCCAACAGACAGCGAACAATGAGCAGTTCTTC

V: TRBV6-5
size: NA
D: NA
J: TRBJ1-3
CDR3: CASKTGISGNTIYF
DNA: TGTGCCAGCAAAACAGGGATCTCTGGAAACACCATATATTTT

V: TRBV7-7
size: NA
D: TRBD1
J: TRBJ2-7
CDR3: CASSLGQGANEQYF
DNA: TGTGCTAGCAGCTTGGGACAGGGAGCGAACGAGCAGTACTTC

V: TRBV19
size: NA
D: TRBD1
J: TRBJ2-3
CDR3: CASTEGQGTDTQYF
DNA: TGTGCCAGTACCGAGGGACAGGGCACAGATACGCAGTATTTT

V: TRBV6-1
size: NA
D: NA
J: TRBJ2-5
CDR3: CASRSTGLMAETQYF
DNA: TGTGCCAGCAGGAGCACGGGCCTCATGGCGGAGACCCAGTACTTC

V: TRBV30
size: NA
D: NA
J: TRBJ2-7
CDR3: CAWINNGFGSYEQYF
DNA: TGTGCCTGGATCAATAACGGGTTCGGCTCCTACGAGCAGTACTTC

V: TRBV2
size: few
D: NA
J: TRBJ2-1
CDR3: CASSEAVGRGHPYNEQFF
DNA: TGTGCCAGCAGTGAAGCGGTGGGTAGGGGACACCCCTACAATGAGCAGTTCTTC

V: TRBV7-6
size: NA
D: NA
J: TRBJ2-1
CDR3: CASSPVGAYNEQFF
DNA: TGTGCCAGCAGCCCGGTAGGGGCCTACAATGAGCAGTTCTTC

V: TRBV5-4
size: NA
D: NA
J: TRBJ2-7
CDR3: CASSWGPTYEQYF
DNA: TGTGCCAGCAGCTGGGGACCGACCTACGAGCAGTACTTC

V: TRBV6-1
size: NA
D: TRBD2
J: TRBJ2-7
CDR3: CASRLAGNSYEQYF
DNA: TGTGCCAGCAGGCTAGCGGGGAACTCCTACGAGCAGTACTTC

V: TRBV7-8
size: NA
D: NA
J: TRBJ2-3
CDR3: CASSLVSRNTDTQYF
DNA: TGTGCCAGCAGCTTAGTCAGCAGGAACACAGATACGCAGTATTTT

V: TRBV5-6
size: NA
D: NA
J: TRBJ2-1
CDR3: CASSLAGEQFF
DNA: TGTGCCAGCAGCCTCGCAGGTGAGCAGTTCTTC

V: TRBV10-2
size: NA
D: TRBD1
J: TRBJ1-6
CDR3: CASSEPTGQGGHSPLHF
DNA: TGCGCCAGCAGTGAGCCGACGGGACAGGGAGGACATTCACCCCTCCACTTT

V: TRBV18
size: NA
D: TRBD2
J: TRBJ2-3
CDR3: CASSQTQRLAGNRDTQYF
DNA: TGTGCCAGCTCACAGACCCAAAGACTAGCGGGCAATAGAGATACGCAGTATTTT

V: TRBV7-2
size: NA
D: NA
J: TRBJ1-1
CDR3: CASSLVAITEAFF
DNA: TGTGCCAGCAGCTTAGTTGCTATCACTGAAGCTTTCTTT

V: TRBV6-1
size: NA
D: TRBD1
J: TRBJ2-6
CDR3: CASRQGGTGANVLTF
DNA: TGTGCCAGCAGACAGGGGGGTACTGGGGCCAACGTCCTGACTTTC

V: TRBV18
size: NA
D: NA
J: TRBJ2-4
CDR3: CASSQQGPLLLAKNIQYF
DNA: TGTGCCAGCTCTCAACAGGGACCCCTTTTACTAGCCAAAAACATTCAGTACTTC

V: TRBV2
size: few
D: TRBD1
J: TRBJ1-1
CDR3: CASSGGQGMLTEAFF
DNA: TGTGCCAGCAGTGGGGGACAGGGGATGTTGACTGAAGCTTTCTTT